A selection of T cell receptor beta chains follows, all from one sample in a study of blood T cell repertoires in COVID-19. This table comes from immunoSEQ multiplex PCR, and its TCRdb copy is limited to in-frame clones, with some not included. The sample holds roughly 100,000 clones, about 76% seen once. The material sequenced was peripheral blood. All receptors derive from an elderly man with acute or convalescent COVID-19. The CDR3 runs from the conserved cysteine through the conserved F or W. The D gene is left open where the match is weak.

CDR3 protein | V gene | D gene | J gene
CASSQDFRTSGRTGELFF | TRBV14 | TRBD2 | TRBJ2-2
CARKQDYEQYF | TRBV5-1 | . | TRBJ2-7
CASSLNANSGANVLTF | TRBV5-1 | . | TRBJ2-6
CASTELGTGGKSETQYF | TRBV25-1 | TRBD1 | TRBJ2-5
CASSSTLTANYGYTF | TRBV7-2 | . | TRBJ1-2
CAWSVMPHRTFF | TRBV30 | . | TRBJ1-1
CASSLNLAGPTEAFF | TRBV5-1 | . | TRBJ1-1
CAISESRAGGYNEQFF | TRBV10-3 | TRBD1 | TRBJ2-1
CASSFPNAPSEGNEQFF | TRBV7-9 | . | TRBJ2-1
CAWSERGLYTGELFF | TRBV30 | TRBD1 | TRBJ2-2
CASSHLKGRGAGNTIYF | TRBV3-1/TRBV3-2 | . | TRBJ1-3
CASSNGTGINEKLFF | TRBV7-9 | . | TRBJ1-4
CASSSPRNEQFF | TRBV28 | . | TRBJ2-1
CASSLRAGETQYF | TRBV4-2 | . | TRBJ2-5
CASSLGTAPYGYTF | TRBV28 | TRBD1 | TRBJ1-2
CASSAGTGAWEQFF | TRBV9 | TRBD1 | TRBJ2-1
CASSFWGGRATGELFF | TRBV7-2 | TRBD2 | TRBJ2-2
CASSLAGGRSNQPQHF | TRBV7-9 | . | TRBJ1-5
CASSSPKHSTNEKLFF | TRBV7-9 | . | TRBJ1-4
CASSLRGVDYGYTF | TRBV5-8 | TRBD1 | TRBJ1-2
CASSREFDTGELFF | TRBV7-9 | . | TRBJ2-2
CASSIGSSGANVLTF | TRBV19 | . | TRBJ2-6
CASSYPYRGSTDTQYF | TRBV6-5 | . | TRBJ2-3
CASSPGVGTSGYNEQFF | TRBV5-1 | TRBD2 | TRBJ2-1
CASSSGQGETYEQYF | TRBV11-3 | TRBD1 | TRBJ2-7
CAISDRTRETEAFF | TRBV10-3 | . | TRBJ1-1
CASGFGRSNQPQHF | TRBV5-6 | . | TRBJ1-5
CASSQDRARARTEAFF | TRBV3-1/TRBV3-2 | . | TRBJ1-1
CASSLTGGRETQYF | TRBV5-4 | TRBD1 | TRBJ2-5
CASSDYGTSGDNEQFF | TRBV7-2 | TRBD2 | TRBJ2-1
CASTSPSAGANVLTF | TRBV27 | . | TRBJ2-6
CASSSYFGNTIYF | TRBV28 | . | TRBJ1-3
CASNEGSSYNEQFF | TRBV9 | . | TRBJ2-1
CASSPGTGREQYF | TRBV28 | TRBD1 | TRBJ2-7
CAISESDRTNTEAFF | TRBV10-3 | . | TRBJ1-1
CASSQGLTPGDEQYF | TRBV3-1/TRBV3-2 | . | TRBJ2-7